Presented here are 11 T cell receptor beta chains from one specimen sequenced in a study of blood T cell repertoires in COVID-19. Clones were read by immunoSEQ multiplex PCR, and TCRdb kept only the in-frame ones, dropping some. The top ten clones hold less than 8.5% of a sample with about 200,000 clones, about four fifths of them seen once. The sample taken for sequencing was PBMCs or T cells enriched from blood (not recorded which). These receptors all come from a man aged 40-49 years who had recovered from COVID-19.

Worth noting for this clone: Relative to the germline gene, one junction end is altered; a read error may explain this. This chain uses TRBV12-3 or TRBV12-4 with TRBJ1-2; the D is unclear. The CDR3 runs to 13 residues. The CDR3 loop is CASRKSNPLGGLF. CDR3 sequence (DNA): TGTGCCAGCAGGAAATCGAACCCTTTGGGAGGTCTCTTC.

The chain joins TRBV7-2 to TRBJ1-2; D might be TRBD1 (6 bases). Between the trimmed V and J ends, which lost 1 base and 4 bases, there was a span of 16 bases. Germline CDR1 SGHTA, CDR2 FQGNSA. This CDR3 has 16 amino acids. The CDR3 spells CASSLVPGDTLYGYTF. The CDR3 nucleotides read TGTGCCAGCAGCTTAGTTCCAGGGGACACCCTCTATGGCTACACCTTC.

The V call is TRBV5-1, the J call TRBJ2-7; D perhaps matches TRBD1 (5 bases). Germline assignment: CDR1 SGHRS and CDR2 YFSETQ. V was pared by 0 bases and J by 4 bases, with 23 bases between. This CDR3 is built from 18 residues. The CDR3 reads CASSLGAGNPRGSYEQYF. The CDR3 DNA is TGCGCCAGCAGCTTGGGGGCAGGGAACCCCAGAGGTTCTTACGAGCAGTACTTC.

The chain has TRBV7-2 and TRBJ2-1; D is possibly TRBD1 (5 bases). The CDR3 is made up of 14 amino acids. CDR1 SGHTA and CDR2 FQGNSA come from the germline V gene. V lost 3 bases and J lost 0, with 6 bases in between. CDR3 residues: CASSLQGSYNEQFF. The CDR3 DNA reads as TGTGCCAGCAGCTTGCAGGGCTCCTACAATGAGCAGTTCTTC. The full variable domain, rest sourced from reference TRBV7-2 and TRBJ2-1, is GAGVSQSPSNKVTEKGKDVELRCDPISGHTALYWYRQSLGQGLEFLIYFQGNSAPDKSGLPSDRFSAERTGGSVSTLTIQRTQQEDSAVYLCASSLQGSYNEQFFGPGTRLTVL.

The rearrangement joins TRBV4-1 to TRBJ1-3, with D possibly being TRBD1 (6 bases). The CDR3 has 16 residues. With 8 bases removed from V and 0 bases from J, the gap between germline ends came to 17 bases. Germline V lookup: CDR1 MGHRA, CDR2 YSYEKL. CDR3 nucleotides: TGCGCCAGCCAGCAGGGGACGACAAGCTCTGGAAACACCATATATTTT. Translation: CASQQGTTSSGNTIYF.

This clone occurred once. The chain employs TRBV10-3 and TRBJ1-1; D gene ambiguous. V was cut by 8 bases and J by 0 bases, with 10 bases left in between. This CDR3 comprises 13 residues. Germline V gene sequence: CDR1 ENHRY, CDR2 SYGVKD. CDR3 DNA sequence: TGTGCCATCCAGACGGGATTGAACACTGAAGCTTTCTTT. Translation: CAIQTGLNTEAFF.

The chain joins TRBV7-2 to TRBJ2-7; 13 bases agree with TRBD2. With 4 bases clipped from V and 0 bases from J, the junction kept 3 bases outside the gene matches. Germline assignment: CDR1 SGHTA and CDR2 FQGNSA. CDR3 length: 16 residues. As DNA, the CDR3 is TGTGCCAGCAGCTCAACTAGCGGGGGGGGCTCCTACGAGCAGTACTTC. The encoded protein is CASSSTSGGGSYEQYF.

This rearrangement joins TRBV5-5 to TRBJ2-1; TRBD2 might be the D (7 bases). The CDR3 runs 15 residues. The germline V gene encodes CDR1 SGHKS and CDR2 YYEKEE (reference sequence). V was clipped by 0 bases and J by 6 bases, with 13 bases between them. This CDR3 reads CASSLEGGASNEQFF. The CDR3 DNA is TGTGCCAGCAGCTTGGAAGGGGGGGCCTCCAATGAGCAGTTCTTC.

The genes are TRBV7-9 and TRBJ1-3; no definite D call. The CDR3 extends over 13 amino acids. Per the germline V gene, CDR1 is SEHNR and CDR2 is FQNEAQ (reference sequence). The V end lost 8 bases, the J end lost 0 bases, and 8 bases lay between the germline ends. The CDR3 loop reads CASGKYSGNTIYF. The CDR3 DNA follows: TGTGCCAGCGGCAAATACTCTGGAAACACCATATATTTT.

V gene TRBV5-1 combines with J gene TRBJ1-1; D gene unclear. The germline gives CDR1 SGHRS, CDR2 YFSETQ. V dropped 2 bases and J dropped 3 bases, with 8 bases sitting between them. The CDR3 length is 13 residues. The CDR3 coding sequence is TGCGCCAGCAGCTTTTCCTCAGACACTGAAGCTTTCTTT. This encodes CASSFSSDTEAFF.

This sequence joins TRBV4-3 and TRBJ1-4; D is unclear. Looked up from germline, CDR1 is LGHNA and CDR2 is YSLEER. The CDR3 is 17 amino acids. The V end lost 4 bases, the J end lost 2 bases, and 17 bases lay between the germline ends. CDR3 nucleotides: TGCGCCAGCAGCCTAGAGGGTACCGGGAAGACTAATGAAAAACTGTTTTTT. Translation gives CASSLEGTGKTNEKLFF.